This T cell receptor (beta chain) is from a study of T cell responses to AZD1222 COVID-19 vaccine. Points from the study as a whole: Vaccine-associated CD4 TCRs spanned spike, dominant at 160-218 and 743-854. Repertoires were sampled only after the peak T cell response.

About this clone itself: The antigen remains unidentified.

V lost 6 bases and J 1 base, leaving 15 bases between the germline ends. There are 15 residues in the CDR3. Germline V gene data show CDR1 as LNHDA and CDR2 as SQIVND (reference sequence). The table came from immunoSEQ multiplex PCR; TCRdb's copy has only in-frame clones and leaves some out. The data show under 300,000 clones, 93% seen once. The chain combines TRBV19 with TRBJ1-2; D is possibly TRBD1 (6 bases). The sequences come from peripheral blood, collected on day 0 of AZD1222 vaccination. The clonotype was recovered from an adult in good health. The CDR3 region is CASSLQGRGNYGYTF. The CDR3 nucleotides read TGTGCCAGTAGCCTCCAGGGCAGGGGTAACTATGGCTACACCTTC.